The rows below give T cell receptor beta chains drawn from one sample of a study of shared clonotypes between healthy human individuals. Assay: immunoSEQ multiplex PCR; the TCRdb copy retains only in-frame clones and omits some. The sample carries 550,000 to 850,000 clones, roughly two thirds recorded once. The sequenced sample consisted of memory CD4+ T cells sorted from blood. All receptors derive from a woman in her thirties in good health. CDR3s include the opening cysteine and the closing phenylalanine or tryptophan.

j_call,v_call,cdr3_aa
TRBJ2-7,TRBV7-9,CASSFGDRGQYF
TRBJ2-6,TRBV2,CASNRVETGANVLTF
TRBJ2-5,TRBV5-1,CASSRTGQETQYF
TRBJ2-1,TRBV19,CASSIDTGTGGYNEQFF
TRBJ2-5,TRBV15,CATSRGAGGGGQETQYF
TRBJ1-4,TRBV5-1,CASSLVVGSTNEKLFF
TRBJ2-4,TRBV4-1,CASSLGVAKNIQYF
TRBJ1-5,TRBV2,CASRITGQRQPQHF
TRBJ1-2,TRBV5-4,CASSTGGANYGYTF
TRBJ2-7,TRBV2,CASRAYPPASGTSYEQYF